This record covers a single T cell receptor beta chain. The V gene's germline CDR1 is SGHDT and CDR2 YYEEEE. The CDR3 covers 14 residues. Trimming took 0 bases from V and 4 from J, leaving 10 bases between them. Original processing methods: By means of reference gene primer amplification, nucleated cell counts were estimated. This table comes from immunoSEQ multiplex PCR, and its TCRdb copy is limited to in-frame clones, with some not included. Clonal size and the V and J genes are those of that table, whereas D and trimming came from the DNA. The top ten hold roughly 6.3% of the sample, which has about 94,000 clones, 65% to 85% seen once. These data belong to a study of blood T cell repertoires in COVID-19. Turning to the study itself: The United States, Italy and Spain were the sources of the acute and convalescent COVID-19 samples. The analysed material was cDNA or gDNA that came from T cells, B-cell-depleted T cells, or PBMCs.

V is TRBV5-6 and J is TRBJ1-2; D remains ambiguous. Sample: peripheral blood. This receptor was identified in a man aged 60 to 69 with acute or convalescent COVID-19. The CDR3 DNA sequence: TGTGCCAGCAGCTTGGGAGGCGGCCTCTATGGCTACACCTTC. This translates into CASSLGGGLYGYTF.